This paragraph covers one TCR beta chain sequence. The data derive from a study of blood T cell repertoires in COVID-19. Overall study: Samples representing acute and convalescent COVID-19 were sourced from the United States, Italy and Spain.

In the authors' methods: Reference gene primer amplification yielded estimated nucleated cell counts. Here immunoSEQ multiplex PCR was the method, and the copy in TCRdb shows in-frame clones only, minus some. Clone size and the V and J calls come from that table; the DNA yielded D and trimming. The sample lists 150,000 to 200,000 clones, 85% to 90% occurring once. Germline CDR1 and CDR2: MNHEY and SMNVEV (reference sequence). J gave up 4 bases and V 6 bases, and 6 bases lay outside the gene matches. The CDR3 sequence is 15 residues long. Specimen: peripheral blood. The receptor's source is a man between 18 and 29 years old with acute or convalescent COVID-19. The rearrangement links TRBV27 to TRBJ1-5; 10 bases are shared with TRBD1. The CDR3 bases are TGTGCCAGCAGCGGGACAGGGGACGGGAATCAGCCCCAGCATTTT. Translating gives CASSGTGDGNQPQHF.